What follows describes a single T cell receptor (beta chain). Its antigen remains unidentified. The data stem from a study of cytomegalovirus exposure and HLA in healthy donors. The primer mix had 60 Vbeta and 13 Jbeta primers. Only in-frame clones appear in the TCRdb table, and some are missing; sequencing was by immunoSEQ multiplex PCR. Of approximately 110,000 clones in the sample, approximately 69% were seen once. Study-wide results and limits: The study listed approximately 160 cytomegalovirus-associated TCR beta chains. Follow-up analysis found HLA locus-dependent TCR association rates, highest for DRB1 and lowest for HLA-C. An ancestry cluster, one associated with Asian ancestry, reportedly showed fewer N-insertions than the approximately 670-donor mean in a later analysis. Later work associated fewer than 20,000 TCR beta sequences with HLA alleles at 0.05 false discovery rate.

The germline V gene encodes CDR1 SEHNR and CDR2 FQNEAQ (reference sequence). The CDR3 contains 16 residues. The V gene lost 1 base and the J gene lost 1 base, with 12 bases spanning the gap. The chain has TRBV7-9 and TRBJ2-3; TRBD2 might be the D (5 bases). The TCR originated in a young man in good health and CMV-seronegative. Sequenced: PBMCs. CDR3 DNA sequence: TGTGCCAGCAGCTTAGGTGGGAGTGGTGGCACAGATACGCAGTATTTT. Translated: CASSLGGSGGTDTQYF. Filled out from reference TRBV7-9 and TRBJ2-3, the complete variable domain reads DTGVSQNPRHKITKRGQNVTFRCDPISEHNRLYWYRQTLGQGPEFLTYFQNEAQLEKSRLLSDRFSAERPKGSFSTLEIQRTEQGDSAMYLCASSLGGSGGTDTQYFGPGTRLTVL.